This T cell receptor beta chain came from a study of cytomegalovirus exposure and HLA in healthy donors. Notes on this clone: As yet, its antigen is unknown.

Primers for the PCR totalled 60 Vbeta and 13 Jbeta. The data were produced by immunoSEQ multiplex PCR, yet TCRdb's version contains in-frame clones alone and is incomplete. The table lists more than 75,000 clones. The CDR3 has 14 amino acids. The V gene's germline CDR1 is MNHEY and CDR2 SMNVEV (reference sequence). Trimming at V came to 2 bases and at J to 8 bases, leaving 8 bases not matched to a gene. General observations from the study: The authors reported that TCR beta sequences could predict HLA-A and HLA-B alleles. These predictions were accurate for most subjects in the first cohort. Fewer N-insertions (relative to the approximately 700-donor mean) were reportedly seen in an Asian-associated ancestry cluster in a later analysis. Later on, an analysis tied approximately 17,000 TCR beta sequences to HLA alleles at 0.05 false discovery rate. About 87% or about 30% of the time was how often most TCR beta V segments were productive, according to an earlier analysis.

This receptor was identified in a man aged 45-65 years in good health and CMV-seropositive. The gene calls are TRBV27 and TRBJ1-2, with 7 bases that match TRBD1. Sequencing was done on a sample of PBMCs. The CDR3 here is CASSLQGGRGGYTF. The CDR3, as DNA: TGTGCCAGCAGTTTACAGGGGGGAAGGGGAGGCTACACCTTC.